This T cell receptor (beta chain) was found in a study of blood T cell repertoires in COVID-19. On the study more broadly: The samples span acute and convalescent COVID-19 from the United States, Italy and Spain.

The CDR3 contains 14 residues. In the study's own analysis: Estimates of nucleated cell counts were drawn from the amplification of reference gene primers. Only in-frame clones appear in the TCRdb table, and some are missing; sequencing was by immunoSEQ multiplex PCR. That table furnishes V, J and clone size, whereas the DNA furnished D and trimming. The table has over 250,000 clones, 70% to 90% seen once. The chain employs TRBV21-1 and TRBJ1-5; the D call of TRBD1 is as the table states it, not checked on the DNA. TRBV21-1 is listed as a pseudogene. The sequenced material came from peripheral blood. The TCR comes from a woman aged 45-65 years with acute or convalescent COVID-19. The CDR3 here is CASSKVVRQARQHF. In DNA form, the CDR3 reads TGTGCCAGCAGCAAAGTCGTCCGACAGGCCCGCCAGCATTTT.